The sequence of this T cell receptor beta chain was determined in a study of radiation and T cells in renal cell carcinoma. Time point in this sample: blood 4 weeks post-SBRT, at nephrectomy. As to treatment: 15 Gy SBRT to primary tumor, nephrectomy 4 weeks later. Sequencing was performed with immunoSEQ multiplex PCR; in TCRdb, only in-frame clones are kept and a portion is missing. The sample records about 77,000 clones, around four fifths being singletons. The germline CDR1 and CDR2 sequences are SGHTA and FQGNSA. The CDR3 spans 17 residues. V lost 1 base, J lost 2 bases, and 7 bases stayed unmatched.

V gene TRBV7-2 combines with J gene TRBJ1-5; 8 bases agree with TRBD1. This clonotype was sampled from a woman aged 55-75 years with renal cell carcinoma. This specimen consisted of blood, obtained from a patient whose treatment included radiotherapy and nephrectomy. In nucleotides, the CDR3 is TGTGCCAGCAGCTTAGTAGGCAGGGGGCTAGGCAATCAGCCCCAGCATTTT. Its translation: CASSLVGRGLGNQPQHF.